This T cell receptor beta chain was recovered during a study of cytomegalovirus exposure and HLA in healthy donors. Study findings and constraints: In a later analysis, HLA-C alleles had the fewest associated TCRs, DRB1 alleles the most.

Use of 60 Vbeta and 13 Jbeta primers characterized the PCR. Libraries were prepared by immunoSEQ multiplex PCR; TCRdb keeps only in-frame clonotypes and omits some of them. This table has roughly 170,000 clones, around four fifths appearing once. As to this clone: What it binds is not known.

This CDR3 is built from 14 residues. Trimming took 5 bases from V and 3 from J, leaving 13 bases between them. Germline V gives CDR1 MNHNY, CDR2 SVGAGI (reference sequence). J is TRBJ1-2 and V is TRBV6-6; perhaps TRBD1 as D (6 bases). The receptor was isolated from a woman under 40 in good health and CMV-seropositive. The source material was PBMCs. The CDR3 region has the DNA TGTGCCAGCAGTAGCCGACAGGTTGACTATGGCTACACCTTC. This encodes CASSSRQVDYGYTF.